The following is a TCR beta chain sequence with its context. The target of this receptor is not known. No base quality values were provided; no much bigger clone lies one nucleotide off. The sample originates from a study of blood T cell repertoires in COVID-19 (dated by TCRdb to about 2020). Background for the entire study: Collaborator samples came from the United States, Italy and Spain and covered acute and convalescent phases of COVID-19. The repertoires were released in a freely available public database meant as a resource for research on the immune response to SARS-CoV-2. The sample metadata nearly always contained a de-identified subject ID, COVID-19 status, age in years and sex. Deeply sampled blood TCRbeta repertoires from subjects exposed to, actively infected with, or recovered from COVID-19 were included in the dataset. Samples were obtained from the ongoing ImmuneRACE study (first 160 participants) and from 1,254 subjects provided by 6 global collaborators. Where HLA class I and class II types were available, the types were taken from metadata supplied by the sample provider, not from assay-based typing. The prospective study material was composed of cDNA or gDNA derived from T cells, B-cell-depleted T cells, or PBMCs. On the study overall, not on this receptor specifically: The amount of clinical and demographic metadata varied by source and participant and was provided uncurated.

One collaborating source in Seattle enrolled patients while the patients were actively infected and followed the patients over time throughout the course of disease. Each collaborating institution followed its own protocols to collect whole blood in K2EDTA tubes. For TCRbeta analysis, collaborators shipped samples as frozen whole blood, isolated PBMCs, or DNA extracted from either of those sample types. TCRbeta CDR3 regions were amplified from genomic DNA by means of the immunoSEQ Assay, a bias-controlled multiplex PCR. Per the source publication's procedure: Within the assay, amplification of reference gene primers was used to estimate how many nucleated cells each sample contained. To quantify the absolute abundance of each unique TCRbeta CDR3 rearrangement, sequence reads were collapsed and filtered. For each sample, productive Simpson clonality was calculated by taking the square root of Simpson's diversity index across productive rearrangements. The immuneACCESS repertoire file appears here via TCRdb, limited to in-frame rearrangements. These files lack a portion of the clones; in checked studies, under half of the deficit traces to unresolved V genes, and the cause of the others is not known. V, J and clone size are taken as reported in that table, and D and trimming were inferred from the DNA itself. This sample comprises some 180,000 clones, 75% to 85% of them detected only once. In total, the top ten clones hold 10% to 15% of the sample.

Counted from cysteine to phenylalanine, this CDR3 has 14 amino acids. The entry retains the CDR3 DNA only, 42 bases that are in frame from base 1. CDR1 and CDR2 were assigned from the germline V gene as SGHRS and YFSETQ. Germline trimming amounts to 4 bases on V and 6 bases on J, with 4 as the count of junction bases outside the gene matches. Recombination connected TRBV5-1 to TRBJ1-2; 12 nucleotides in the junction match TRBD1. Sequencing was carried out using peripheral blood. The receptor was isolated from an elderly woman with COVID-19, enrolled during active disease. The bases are TGCGCCAGCAGCCCCGGGACAGGGGGCCATGGCTACACCTTC. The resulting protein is CASSPGTGGHGYTF. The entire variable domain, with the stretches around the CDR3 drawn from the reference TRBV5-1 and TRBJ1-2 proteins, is KAGVTQTPRYLIKTRGQQVTLSCSPISGHRSVSWYQQTPGQGLQFLFEYFSETQRNKGNFPGRFSGRQFSNSRSEMNVSTLELGDSALYLCASSPGTGGHGYTFGSGTRLTVV.